The clone carrying this T cell receptor beta chain was counted at least ten times. Amplified regions were TCR beta CDR3 sequences from RNA transcripts. First-round RT-PCR of the TCR CDR3 relied on the HTBI primer set. TCRdb reprocessed the multiplex PCR reads with MiXCR, giving one entry per CDR3 protein. Altogether 240,000 or so distinct CDR3 sequences are present, roughly 15% being singletons, with the ten largest covering 25% to 30%. These data come from a study of T cells in Graves' hyperthyroidism and ophthalmopathy. Clinical symptoms, serum thyroxine and TRAb, thyroid ultrasound and orbital computed tomography together formed the diagnostic basis. Fresh peripheral blood, 10 ml, was the source of the PBMCs. Germline CDR1 and CDR2: MDHEN and SYDVKM. V lost 6 bases, J lost 4 bases, and 7 bases lay in between. The CDR3 covers 13 residues.

The source material was blood. The chain has TRBV28 and TRBJ1-6, with D unclear. The clonotype was recovered from a woman younger than 35 with Graves' ophthalmopathy. For the CDR3, the DNA is TGTGCCAGCAGCTTACAGTATAATTCACCCCTCCACTTT. Residues: CASSLQYNSPLHF.